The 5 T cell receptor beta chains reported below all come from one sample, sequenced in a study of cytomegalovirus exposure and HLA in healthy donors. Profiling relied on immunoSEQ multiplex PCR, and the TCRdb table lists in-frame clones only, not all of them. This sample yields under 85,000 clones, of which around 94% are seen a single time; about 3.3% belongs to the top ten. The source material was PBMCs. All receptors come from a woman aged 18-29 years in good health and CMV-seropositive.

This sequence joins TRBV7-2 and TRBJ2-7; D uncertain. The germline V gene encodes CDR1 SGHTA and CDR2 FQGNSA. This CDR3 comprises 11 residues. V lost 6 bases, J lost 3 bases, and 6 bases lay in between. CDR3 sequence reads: CASSSYYEQYF. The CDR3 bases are TGTGCCAGCAGTAGCTACTACGAGCAGTACTTC.

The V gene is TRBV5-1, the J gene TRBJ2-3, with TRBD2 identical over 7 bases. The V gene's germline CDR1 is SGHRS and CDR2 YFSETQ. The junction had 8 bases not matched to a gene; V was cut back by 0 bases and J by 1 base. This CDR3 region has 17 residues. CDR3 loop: CASSLVALAGGTDTQYF. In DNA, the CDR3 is TGCGCCAGCAGCTTGGTAGCCTTGGCGGGAGGCACAGATACGCAGTATTTT. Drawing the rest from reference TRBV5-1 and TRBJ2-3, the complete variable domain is KAGVTQTPRYLIKTRGQQVTLSCSPISGHRSVSWYQQTPGQGLQFLFEYFSETQRNKGNFPGRFSGRQFSNSRSEMNVSTLELGDSALYLCASSLVALAGGTDTQYFGPGTRLTVL.

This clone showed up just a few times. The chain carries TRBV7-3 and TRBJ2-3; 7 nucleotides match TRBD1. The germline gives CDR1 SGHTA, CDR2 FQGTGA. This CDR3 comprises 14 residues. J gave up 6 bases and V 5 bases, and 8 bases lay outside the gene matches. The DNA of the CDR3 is TGTGCCAGCAGCCCAGGGACAGCCCAGGATACGCAGTATTTT. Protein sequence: CASSPGTAQDTQYF.

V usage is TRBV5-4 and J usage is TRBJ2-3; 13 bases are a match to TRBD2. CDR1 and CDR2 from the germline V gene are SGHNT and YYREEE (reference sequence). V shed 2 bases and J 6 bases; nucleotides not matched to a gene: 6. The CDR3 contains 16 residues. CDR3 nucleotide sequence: TGTGCCAGCAGCTTTACTAGCGGGGGGGCTCTCGATACGCAGTATTTT. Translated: CASSFTSGGALDTQYF.

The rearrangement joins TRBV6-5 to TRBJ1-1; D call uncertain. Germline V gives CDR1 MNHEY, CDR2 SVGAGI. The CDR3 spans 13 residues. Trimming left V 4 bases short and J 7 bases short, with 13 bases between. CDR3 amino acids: CASSSPGSFEAFF. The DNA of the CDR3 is TGTGCCAGCAGTTCCCCGGGTTCTTTTGAAGCTTTCTTT.